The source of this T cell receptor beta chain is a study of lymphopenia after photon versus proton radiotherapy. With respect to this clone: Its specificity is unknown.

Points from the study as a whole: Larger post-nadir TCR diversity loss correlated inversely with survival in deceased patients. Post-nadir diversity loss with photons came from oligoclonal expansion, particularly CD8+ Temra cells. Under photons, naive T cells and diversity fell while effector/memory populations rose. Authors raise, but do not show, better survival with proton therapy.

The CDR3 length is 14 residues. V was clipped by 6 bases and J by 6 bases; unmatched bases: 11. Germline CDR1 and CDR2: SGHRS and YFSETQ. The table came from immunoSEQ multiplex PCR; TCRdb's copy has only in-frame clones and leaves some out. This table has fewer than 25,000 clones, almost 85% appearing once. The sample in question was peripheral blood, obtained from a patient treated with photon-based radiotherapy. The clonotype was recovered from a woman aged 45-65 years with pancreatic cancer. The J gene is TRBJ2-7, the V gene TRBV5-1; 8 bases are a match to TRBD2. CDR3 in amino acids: CASTSGGPETEQYF. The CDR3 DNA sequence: TGCGCCAGCACCTCGGGAGGGCCAGAAACCGAGCAGTACTTC.